The TCR beta chain described here comes from a study of shared clonotypes between healthy human individuals. The table came from immunoSEQ multiplex PCR; TCRdb's copy has only in-frame clones and leaves some out. The sample includes a few hundred thousand clones, roughly 97% of them seen just once. This clone was counted a single time. The sample taken for sequencing was naive CD4+ T cells sorted from blood. Regarding subset: CD45RA+ positively selected. This receptor was obtained from a woman in her thirties in good health.

In DNA form, the CDR3 reads TGCGCCAGCAGCAAGTCCCACGGCAGGGTTGGGATCAATGAGCAGTTCTTC. It yields the protein CASSKSHGRVGINEQFF. The chain has TRBV5-1 and TRBJ2-1, with a possible D match to TRBD1 (5 bases). The CDR3 has 17 residues. V lost 4 bases and J lost 6, with 23 bases in between. Germline V CDR1 and CDR2: SGHRS, YFSETQ.